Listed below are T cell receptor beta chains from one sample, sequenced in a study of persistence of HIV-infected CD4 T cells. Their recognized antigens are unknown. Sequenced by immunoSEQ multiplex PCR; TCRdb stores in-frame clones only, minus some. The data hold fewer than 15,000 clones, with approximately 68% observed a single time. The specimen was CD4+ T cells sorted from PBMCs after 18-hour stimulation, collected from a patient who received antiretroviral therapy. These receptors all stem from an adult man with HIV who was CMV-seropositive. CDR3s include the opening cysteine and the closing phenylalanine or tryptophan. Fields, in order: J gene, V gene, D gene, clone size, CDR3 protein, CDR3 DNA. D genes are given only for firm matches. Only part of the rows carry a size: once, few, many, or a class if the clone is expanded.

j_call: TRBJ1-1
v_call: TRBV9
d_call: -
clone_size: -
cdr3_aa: CASSQGTEAFF
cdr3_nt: TGTGCCAGTTCACAGGGCACTGAAGCTTTCTTT

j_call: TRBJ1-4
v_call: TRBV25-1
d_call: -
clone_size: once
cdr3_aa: CASSEYNAGPNEKLFF
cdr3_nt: TGTGCCAGCAGTGAATATAACGCGGGTCCTAATGAAAAACTGTTTTTT

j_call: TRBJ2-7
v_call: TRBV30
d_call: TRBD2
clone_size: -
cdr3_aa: CAWSGRLSGRVEEQYF
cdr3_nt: TGTGCCTGGAGCGGACGACTTAGCGGGAGAGTGGAGGAGCAGTACTTC

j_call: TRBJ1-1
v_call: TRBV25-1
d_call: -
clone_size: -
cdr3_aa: CASSEFGGDWNTEAFF
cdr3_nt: TGTGCCAGCAGTGAATTCGGCGGGGATTGGAACACTGAAGCTTTCTTT

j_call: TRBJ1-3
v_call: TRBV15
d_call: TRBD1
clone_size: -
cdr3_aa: CATSRDRTGSSSGNTIYF
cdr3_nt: TGTGCCACCAGCAGAGATCGGACAGGTTCATCCTCTGGAAACACCATATATTTT

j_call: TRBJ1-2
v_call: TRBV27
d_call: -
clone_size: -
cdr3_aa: CASSPTQVSYGYTF
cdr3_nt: TGTGCCAGCAGTCCTACACAGGTTAGCTATGGCTACACCTTC

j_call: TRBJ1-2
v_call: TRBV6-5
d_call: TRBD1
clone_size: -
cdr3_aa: CASTRTGTNYGYTF
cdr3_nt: TGTGCCAGCACCCGGACAGGAACGAACTATGGCTACACCTTC

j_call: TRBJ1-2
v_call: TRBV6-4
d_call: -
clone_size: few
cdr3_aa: CASSQGRNYGYTF
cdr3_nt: TGTGCCAGCAGTCAGGGACGGAACTATGGCTACACCTTC

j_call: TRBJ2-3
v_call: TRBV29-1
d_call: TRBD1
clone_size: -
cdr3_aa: CSTAGTDSTDTQYF
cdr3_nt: TGCAGCACCGCCGGGACAGACAGCACAGATACGCAGTATTTT

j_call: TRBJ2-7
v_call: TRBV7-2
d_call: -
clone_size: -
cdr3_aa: CASSRTGDPVGEQYF
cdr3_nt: TGTGCCAGCAGCCGGACCGGGGACCCCGTGGGCGAGCAGTACTTC

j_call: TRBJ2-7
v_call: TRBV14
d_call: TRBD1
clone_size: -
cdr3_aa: CASSPGQGGSGQYF
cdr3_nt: TGTGCCAGCAGCCCGGGACAGGGGGGGAGTGGGCAGTACTTC

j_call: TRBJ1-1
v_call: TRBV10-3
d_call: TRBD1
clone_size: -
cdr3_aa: CAIRRTGENTEAFF
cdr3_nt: TGTGCCATCAGGAGGACAGGGGAAAACACTGAAGCTTTCTTT

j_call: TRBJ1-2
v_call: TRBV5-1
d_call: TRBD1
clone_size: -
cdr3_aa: CASSLGEVQGHGYTF
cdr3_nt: TGCGCCAGCAGCTTGGGAGAGGTACAGGGGCATGGCTACACCTTC

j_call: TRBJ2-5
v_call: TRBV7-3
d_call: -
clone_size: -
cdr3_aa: CASSFGGRGGRETQYF
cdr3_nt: TGTGCCAGCAGCTTCGGCGGACGTGGGGGCCGAGAGACCCAGTACTTC

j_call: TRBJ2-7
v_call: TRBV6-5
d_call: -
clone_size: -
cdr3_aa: CASSQGHEQYF
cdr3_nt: TGTGCCAGCTCTCAAGGACACGAGCAGTACTTC

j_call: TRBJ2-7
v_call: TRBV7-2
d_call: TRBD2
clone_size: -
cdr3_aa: CASSKSAGGQYEQYF
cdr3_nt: TGTGCCAGCAGCAAATCAGCGGGAGGGCAATACGAGCAGTACTTC

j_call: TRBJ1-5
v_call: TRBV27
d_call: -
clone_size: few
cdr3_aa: CASSLEWSNQPQHF
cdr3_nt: TGTGCCAGCAGTTTAGAATGGAGCAATCAGCCCCAGCATTTT

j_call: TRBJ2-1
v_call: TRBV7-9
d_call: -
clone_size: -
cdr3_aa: CASSSWGRANSYNEQFF
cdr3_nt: TGTGCCAGCAGTTCATGGGGGCGGGCCAATTCCTACAATGAGCAGTTCTTC

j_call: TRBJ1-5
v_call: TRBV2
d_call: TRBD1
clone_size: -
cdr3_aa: CASSRIRQGEQPQHF
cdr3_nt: TGTGCCAGCAGCAGGATCCGACAGGGGGAACAGCCCCAGCATTTT

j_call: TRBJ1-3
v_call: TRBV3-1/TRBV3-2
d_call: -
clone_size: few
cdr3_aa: CASSQGGSGNTIYF
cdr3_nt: TGTGCCAGCAGCCAAGGCGGCTCTGGAAACACCATATATTTT

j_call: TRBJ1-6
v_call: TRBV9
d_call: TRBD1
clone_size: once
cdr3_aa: CASSALQGQNSPLHF
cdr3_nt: TGTGCCAGCAGCGCCCTACAGGGGCAAAATTCACCCCTCCACTTT

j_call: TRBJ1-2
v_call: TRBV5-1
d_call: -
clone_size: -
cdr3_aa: CASTSGRPSAENGYTF
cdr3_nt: TGCGCCAGCACTTCTGGAAGGCCCTCGGCGGAAAATGGCTACACCTTC

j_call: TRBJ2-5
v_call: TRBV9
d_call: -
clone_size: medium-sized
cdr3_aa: CASSVARGETQYF
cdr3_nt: TGTGCCAGCAGCGTAGCCCGCGGTGAGACCCAGTACTTC

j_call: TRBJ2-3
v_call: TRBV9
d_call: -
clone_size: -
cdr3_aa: CASSVLPETGDTQYF
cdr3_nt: TGTGCCAGCAGCGTATTACCGGAGACGGGAGATACGCAGTATTTT

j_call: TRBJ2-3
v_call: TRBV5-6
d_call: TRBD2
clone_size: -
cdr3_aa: CASSLYSGGAWGTDTQYF
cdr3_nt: TGTGCCAGCAGCTTGTATAGCGGGGGGGCCTGGGGCACAGATACGCAGTATTTT

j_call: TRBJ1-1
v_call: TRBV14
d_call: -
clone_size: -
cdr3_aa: CASSHTWRAFF
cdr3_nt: TGTGCCAGCAGCCATACCTGGAGAGCTTTCTTT

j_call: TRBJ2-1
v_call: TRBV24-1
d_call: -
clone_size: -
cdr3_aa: CATSDGRFVRNEQFF
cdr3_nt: TGTGCCACCAGTGATGGGCGGTTTGTTCGAAATGAGCAGTTCTTC

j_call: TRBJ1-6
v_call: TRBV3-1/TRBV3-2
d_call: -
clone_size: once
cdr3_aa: CASSQANSPLHF
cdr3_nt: TGTGCCAGCAGCCAAGCAAATTCACCCCTCCACTTT

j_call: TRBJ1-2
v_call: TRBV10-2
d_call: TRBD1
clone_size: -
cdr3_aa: CASSDQGQGGNYGYTF
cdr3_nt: TGCGCCAGCAGTGACCAGGGACAGGGTGGGAACTATGGCTACACCTTC

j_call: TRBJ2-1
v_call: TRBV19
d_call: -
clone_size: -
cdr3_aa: CASSIHRAYNEQFF
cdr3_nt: TGTGCCAGTAGTATACACAGGGCCTACAATGAGCAGTTCTTC

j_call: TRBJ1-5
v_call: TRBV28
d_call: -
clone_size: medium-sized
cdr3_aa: CASSFQSIGNQPQHF
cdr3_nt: TGTGCCAGCAGTTTTCAGTCAATCGGCAATCAGCCCCAGCATTTT